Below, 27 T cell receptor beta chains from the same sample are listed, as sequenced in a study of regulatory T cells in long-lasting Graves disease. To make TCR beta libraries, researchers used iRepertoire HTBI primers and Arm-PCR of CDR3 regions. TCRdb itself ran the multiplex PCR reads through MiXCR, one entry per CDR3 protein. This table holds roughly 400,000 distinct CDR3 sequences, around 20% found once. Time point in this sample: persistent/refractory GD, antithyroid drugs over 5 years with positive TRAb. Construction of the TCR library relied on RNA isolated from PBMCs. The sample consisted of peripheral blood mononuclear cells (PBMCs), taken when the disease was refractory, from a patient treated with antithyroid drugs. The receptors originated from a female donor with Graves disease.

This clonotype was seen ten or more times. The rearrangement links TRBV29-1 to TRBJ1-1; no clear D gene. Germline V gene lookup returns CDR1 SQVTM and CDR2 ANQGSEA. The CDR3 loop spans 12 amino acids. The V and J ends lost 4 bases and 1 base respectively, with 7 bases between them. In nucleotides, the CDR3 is TGCAGCGTTGGTCAAACGAACACTGAAGCTTTCTTT. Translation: CSVGQTNTEAFF.

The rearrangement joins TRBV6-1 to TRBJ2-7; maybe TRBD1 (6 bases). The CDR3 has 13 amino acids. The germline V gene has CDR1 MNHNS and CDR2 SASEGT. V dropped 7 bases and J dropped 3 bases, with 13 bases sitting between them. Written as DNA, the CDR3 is TGTGCCAGCAAGACAGGTCCCAACTACGAGCAGTACTTC. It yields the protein CASKTGPNYEQYF.

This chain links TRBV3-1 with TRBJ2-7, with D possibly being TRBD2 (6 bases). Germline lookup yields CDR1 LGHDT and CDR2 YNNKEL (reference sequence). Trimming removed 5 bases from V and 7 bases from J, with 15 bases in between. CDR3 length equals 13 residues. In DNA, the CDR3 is TGTGCCAGCAGCACCGCGGGAAGGGTTGAGCAGTACTTC. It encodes CASSTAGRVEQYF.

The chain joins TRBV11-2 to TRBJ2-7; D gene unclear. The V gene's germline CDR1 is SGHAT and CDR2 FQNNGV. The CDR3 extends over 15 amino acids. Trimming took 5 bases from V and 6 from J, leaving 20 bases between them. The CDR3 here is CASSRVDSRVGEQYF. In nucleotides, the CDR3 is TGTGCCAGCAGCCGGGTCGATAGTCGGGTTGGCGAGCAGTACTTC.

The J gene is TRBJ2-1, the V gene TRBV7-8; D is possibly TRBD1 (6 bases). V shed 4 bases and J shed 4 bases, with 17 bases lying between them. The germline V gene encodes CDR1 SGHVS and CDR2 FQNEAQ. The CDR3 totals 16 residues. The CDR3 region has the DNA TGTGCCAGCAGCTCCCGAACAGGGAGTAAGTACAATGAGCAGTTCTTC. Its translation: CASSSRTGSKYNEQFF.

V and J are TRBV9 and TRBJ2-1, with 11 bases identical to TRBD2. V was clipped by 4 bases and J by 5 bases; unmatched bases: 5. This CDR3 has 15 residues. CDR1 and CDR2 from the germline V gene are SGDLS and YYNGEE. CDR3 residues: CASSPGTSGDNEQFF. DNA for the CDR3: TGTGCCAGCAGCCCTGGGACTAGCGGAGACAATGAGCAGTTCTTC.

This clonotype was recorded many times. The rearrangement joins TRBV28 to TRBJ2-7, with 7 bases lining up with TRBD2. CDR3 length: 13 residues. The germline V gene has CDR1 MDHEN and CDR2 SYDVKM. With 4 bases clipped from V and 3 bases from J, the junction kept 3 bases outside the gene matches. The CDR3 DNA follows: TGTGCCAGCAGTTCTGGACTAGTCTACGAGCAGTACTTC. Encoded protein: CASSSGLVYEQYF.

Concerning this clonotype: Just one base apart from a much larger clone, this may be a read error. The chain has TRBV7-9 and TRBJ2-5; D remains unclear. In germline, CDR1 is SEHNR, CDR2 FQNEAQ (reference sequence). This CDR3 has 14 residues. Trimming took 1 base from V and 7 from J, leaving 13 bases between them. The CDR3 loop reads CASSLGYTSGTQYF. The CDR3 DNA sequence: TGTGCCAGCAGCTTAGGGTATACCTCAGGGACCCAGTACTTC.

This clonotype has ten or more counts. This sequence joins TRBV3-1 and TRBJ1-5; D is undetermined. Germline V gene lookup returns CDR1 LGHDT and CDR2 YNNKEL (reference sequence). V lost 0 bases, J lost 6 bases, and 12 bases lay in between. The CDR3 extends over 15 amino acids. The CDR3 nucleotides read TGTGCCAGCAGCCAAGAAATAGGCGGAGGTCAGCCCCAGCATTTT. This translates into CASSQEIGGGQPQHF.

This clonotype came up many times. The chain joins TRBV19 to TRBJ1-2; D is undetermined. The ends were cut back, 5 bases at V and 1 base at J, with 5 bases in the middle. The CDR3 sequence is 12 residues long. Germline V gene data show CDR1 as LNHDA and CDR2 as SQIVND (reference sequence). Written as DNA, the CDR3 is TGTGCCAGTAGTTTTGGTAACTATGGCTACACCTTC. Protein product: CASSFGNYGYTF.

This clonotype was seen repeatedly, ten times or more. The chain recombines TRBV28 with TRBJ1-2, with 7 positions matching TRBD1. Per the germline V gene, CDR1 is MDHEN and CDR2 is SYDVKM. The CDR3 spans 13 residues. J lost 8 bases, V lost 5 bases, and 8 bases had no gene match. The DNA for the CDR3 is TGTGCCAGCAGTGAGGGACAGCCTACGGGCTACACCTTC. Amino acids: CASSEGQPTGYTF.

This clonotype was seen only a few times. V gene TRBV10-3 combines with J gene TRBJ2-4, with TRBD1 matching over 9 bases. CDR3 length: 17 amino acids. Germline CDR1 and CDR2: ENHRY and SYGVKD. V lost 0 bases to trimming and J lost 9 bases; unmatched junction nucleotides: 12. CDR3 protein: CAISESIRLGQGPIQYF. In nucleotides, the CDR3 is TGTGCCATCAGTGAGTCGATTAGGTTGGGACAGGGTCCCATTCAGTACTTC.

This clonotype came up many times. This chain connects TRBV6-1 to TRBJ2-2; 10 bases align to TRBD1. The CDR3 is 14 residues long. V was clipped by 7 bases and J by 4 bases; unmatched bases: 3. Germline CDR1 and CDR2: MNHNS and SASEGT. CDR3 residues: CASTRTGGTGELFF. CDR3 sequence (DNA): TGTGCCAGCACCCGGACAGGGGGCACCGGGGAGCTGTTTTTT.

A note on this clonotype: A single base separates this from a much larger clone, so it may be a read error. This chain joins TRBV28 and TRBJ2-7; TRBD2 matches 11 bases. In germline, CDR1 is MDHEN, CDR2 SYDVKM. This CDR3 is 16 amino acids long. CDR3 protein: CASSPGLAESSYEQCF. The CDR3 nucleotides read TGTGCCAGCAGTCCGGGACTAGCGGAGAGCTCCTACGAGCAGTGCTTC.

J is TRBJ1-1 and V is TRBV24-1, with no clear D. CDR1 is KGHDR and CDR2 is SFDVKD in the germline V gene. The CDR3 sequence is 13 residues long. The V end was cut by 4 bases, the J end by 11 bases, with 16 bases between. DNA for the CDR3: TGTGCCACCAGTGAGGCCGCGTGGGGTAGGGCTTTCTTT. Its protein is CATSEAAWGRAFF.

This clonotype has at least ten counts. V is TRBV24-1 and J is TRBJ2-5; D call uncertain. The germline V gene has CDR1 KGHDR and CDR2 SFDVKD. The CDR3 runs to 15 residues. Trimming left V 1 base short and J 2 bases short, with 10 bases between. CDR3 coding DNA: TGTGCCACCAGTGATTTATCCCAGGATCAAGAGACCCAGTACTTC. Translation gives CATSDLSQDQETQYF.

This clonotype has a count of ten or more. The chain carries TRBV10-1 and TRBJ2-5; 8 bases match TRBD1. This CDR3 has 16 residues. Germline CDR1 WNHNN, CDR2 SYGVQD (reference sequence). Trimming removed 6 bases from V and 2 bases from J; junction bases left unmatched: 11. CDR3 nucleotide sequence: TGCGCCAGCAGCGGATCTTTTGACAGGGGACAAGAGACCCAGTACTTC. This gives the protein CASSGSFDRGQETQYF.

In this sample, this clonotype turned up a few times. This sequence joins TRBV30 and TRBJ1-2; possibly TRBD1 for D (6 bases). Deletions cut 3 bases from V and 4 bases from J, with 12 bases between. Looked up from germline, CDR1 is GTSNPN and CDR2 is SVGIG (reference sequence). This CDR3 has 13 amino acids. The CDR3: CAWSLRGSYGYTF. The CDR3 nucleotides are TGTGCCTGGAGCCTCAGGGGTAGCTATGGCTACACCTTC.

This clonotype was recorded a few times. Here the CDR3 reads CASRHRGLDTGELFF. DNA for the CDR3: TGTGCCAGCAGGCACAGGGGGCTGGACACCGGGGAGCTGTTTTTT. The V and J genes are TRBV3-1 and TRBJ2-2; TRBD1 matches 9 bases. Per the germline V gene, CDR1 is LGHDT and CDR2 is YNNKEL (reference sequence). The CDR3 is made up of 15 amino acids. Trimming at V came to 6 bases and at J to 3 bases, leaving 5 bases not matched to a gene.

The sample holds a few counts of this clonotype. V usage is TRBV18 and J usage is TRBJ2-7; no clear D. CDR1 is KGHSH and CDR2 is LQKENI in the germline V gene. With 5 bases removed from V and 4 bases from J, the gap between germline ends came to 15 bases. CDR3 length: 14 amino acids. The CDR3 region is CASSGTRDPYEQYF. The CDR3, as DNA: TGTGCCAGCTCAGGCACCCGAGACCCATACGAGCAGTACTTC.

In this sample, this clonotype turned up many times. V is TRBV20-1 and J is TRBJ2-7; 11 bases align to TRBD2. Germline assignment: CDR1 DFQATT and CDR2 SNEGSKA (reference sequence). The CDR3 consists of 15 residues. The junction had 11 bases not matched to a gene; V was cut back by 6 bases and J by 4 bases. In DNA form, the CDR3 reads TGCAGTGCCCCCCCCCTAGCGGGAGGACGATACGAGCAGTACTTC. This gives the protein CSAPPLAGGRYEQYF.

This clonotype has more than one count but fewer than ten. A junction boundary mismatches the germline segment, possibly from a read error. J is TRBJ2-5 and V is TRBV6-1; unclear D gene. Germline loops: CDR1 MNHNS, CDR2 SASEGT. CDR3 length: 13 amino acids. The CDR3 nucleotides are TGTGCCAGCAGGGAAGGGATTTTCGGGACCCAGTACTTC. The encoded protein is CASREGIFGTQYF.

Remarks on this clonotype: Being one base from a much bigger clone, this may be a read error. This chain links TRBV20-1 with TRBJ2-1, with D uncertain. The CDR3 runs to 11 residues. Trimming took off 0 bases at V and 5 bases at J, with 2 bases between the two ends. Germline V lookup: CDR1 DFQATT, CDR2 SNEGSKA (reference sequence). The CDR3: CSARDDNEQFF. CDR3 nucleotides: TGCAGTGCTAGAGATGACAATGAGCAGTTCTTC.

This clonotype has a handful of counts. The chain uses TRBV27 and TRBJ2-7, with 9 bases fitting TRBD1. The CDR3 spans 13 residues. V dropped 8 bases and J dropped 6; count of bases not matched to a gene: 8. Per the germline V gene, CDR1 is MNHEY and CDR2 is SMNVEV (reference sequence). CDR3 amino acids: CASGGQGFREQYF. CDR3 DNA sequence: TGTGCCAGCGGGGGACAGGGATTTCGCGAGCAGTACTTC.

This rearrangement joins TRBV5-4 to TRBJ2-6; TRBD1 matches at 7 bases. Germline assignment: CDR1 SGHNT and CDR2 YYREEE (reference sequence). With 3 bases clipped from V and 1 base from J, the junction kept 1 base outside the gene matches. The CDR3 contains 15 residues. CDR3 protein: CASSSGQSGANVLTF. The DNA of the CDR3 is TGTGCCAGCAGCTCGGGACAGTCTGGGGCCAACGTCCTGACTTTC.

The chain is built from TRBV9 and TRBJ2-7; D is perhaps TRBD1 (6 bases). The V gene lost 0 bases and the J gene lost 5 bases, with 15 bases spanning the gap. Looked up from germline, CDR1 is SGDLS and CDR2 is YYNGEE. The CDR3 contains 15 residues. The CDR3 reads CASSVAGVITDEQYF. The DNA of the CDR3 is TGTGCCAGCAGCGTAGCAGGGGTAATAACCGACGAGCAGTACTTC.

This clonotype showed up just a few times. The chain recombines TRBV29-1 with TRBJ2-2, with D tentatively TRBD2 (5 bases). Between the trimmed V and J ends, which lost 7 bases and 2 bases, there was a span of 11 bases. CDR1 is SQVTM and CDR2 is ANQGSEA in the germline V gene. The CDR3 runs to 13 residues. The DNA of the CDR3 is TGCAGCGCCCGGCGGGTTAACACCGGGGAGCTGTTTTTT. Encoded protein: CSARRVNTGELFF.